This TCR beta chain was obtained from a study of cytomegalovirus exposure and HLA in healthy donors. The PCR employed 60 Vbeta primers together with 13 Jbeta primers. Clones were sequenced by immunoSEQ multiplex PCR, and TCRdb holds only the in-frame ones, with some missing. The table lists approximately 120,000 clones, roughly 80% of them singletons. The V gene's germline CDR1 is MNHEY and CDR2 SVGAGI. The CDR3 totals 14 residues. The ends were cut back, 5 bases at V and 5 bases at J, with 13 bases in the middle. Specimen: PBMCs. This chain uses TRBV6-5 with TRBJ1-5; D remains ambiguous. The receptor was derived from a female donor in good health and CMV-seronegative. The CDR3 DNA is TGTGCCAGCAGTCGGACTGGGAGGGATCAGCCCCAGCATTTT. It translates to CASSRTGRDQPQHF.